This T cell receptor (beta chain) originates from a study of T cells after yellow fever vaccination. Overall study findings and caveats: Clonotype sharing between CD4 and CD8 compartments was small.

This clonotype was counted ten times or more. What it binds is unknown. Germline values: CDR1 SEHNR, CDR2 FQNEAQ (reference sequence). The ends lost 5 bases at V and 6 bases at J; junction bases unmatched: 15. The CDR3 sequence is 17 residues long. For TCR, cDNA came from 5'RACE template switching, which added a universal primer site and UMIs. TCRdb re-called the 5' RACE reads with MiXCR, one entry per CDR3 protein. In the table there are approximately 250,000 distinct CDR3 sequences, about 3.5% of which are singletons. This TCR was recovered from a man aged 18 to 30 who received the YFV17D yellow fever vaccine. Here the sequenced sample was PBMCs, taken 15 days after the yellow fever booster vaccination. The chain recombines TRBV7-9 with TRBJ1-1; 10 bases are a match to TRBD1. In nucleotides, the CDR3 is TGTGCCAGCAGCCCTAACCGGGACAGGGGTACGATGGCTGAAGCTTTCTTT. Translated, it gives CASSPNRDRGTMAEAFF.